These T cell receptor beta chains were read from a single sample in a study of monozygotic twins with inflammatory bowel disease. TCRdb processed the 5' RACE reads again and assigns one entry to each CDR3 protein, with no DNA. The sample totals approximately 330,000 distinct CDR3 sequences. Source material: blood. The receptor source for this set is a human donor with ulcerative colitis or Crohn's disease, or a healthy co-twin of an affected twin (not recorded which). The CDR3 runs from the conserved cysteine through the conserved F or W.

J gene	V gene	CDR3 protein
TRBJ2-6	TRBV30	CAWSGLLGTSRTISGANVLTF
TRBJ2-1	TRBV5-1	CASSSGGAAGINEQFF
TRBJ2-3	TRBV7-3	CASSFMRGLAGGPSTDTQYF
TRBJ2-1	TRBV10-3	CAISEGSLVHNEQFF
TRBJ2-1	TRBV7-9	CASSGYSGFSYNEQFF
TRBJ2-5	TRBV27	CASSLLRTGKQETQYF
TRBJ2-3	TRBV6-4	CASSDSGFTDTQYF
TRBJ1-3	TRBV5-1	CASSSNVGGTGNTIYF
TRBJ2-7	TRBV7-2	CASSLEGSAYEQYF
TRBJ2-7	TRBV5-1	CASSLGYSSGGGGIQYF
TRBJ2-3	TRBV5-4	CASSLGAGAGTDTQYF
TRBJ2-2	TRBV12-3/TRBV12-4	CASSFAWGGSGELFF
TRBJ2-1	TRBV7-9	CASSLGDKSSYNEQFF
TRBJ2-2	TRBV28	CASRPQGKDTGELFF
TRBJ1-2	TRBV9	CASNGVGTGNYGYTF
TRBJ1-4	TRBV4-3	CASSQARGATNEKLFF
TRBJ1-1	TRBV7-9	CASSVRGQATEAFF
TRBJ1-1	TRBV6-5	CASSYSRQTNTEAFF
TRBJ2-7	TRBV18	CASSGDRVVSYEQYF
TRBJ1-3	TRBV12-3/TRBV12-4	CASSSGGLSSSGNTIYF
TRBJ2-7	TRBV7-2	CASSFLAGNLYEQYF
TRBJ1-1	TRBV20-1	CSARDRRGTEAFF
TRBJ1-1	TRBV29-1	CSADSGQNTEAFF
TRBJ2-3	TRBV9	CASSVLVGDTQYF
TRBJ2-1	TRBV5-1	CASSSIAGPYNEQFF
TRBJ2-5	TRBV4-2	CASSQMGEETQYF
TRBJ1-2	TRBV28	CAGQGGYGYTF
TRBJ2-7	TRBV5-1	CASSYGGGNPYEQYF
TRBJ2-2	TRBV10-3	CAVGTDRGGNTGELFF
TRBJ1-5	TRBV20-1	CSASSGDSPTHF
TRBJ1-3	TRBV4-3	CASSQDAGGGVTTSGNTIYF